A selection of T cell receptor beta chains follows, all from one sample in a study of T cell responses to AZD1222 COVID-19 vaccine. Sequencing was performed with immunoSEQ multiplex PCR; in TCRdb, only in-frame clones are kept and a portion is missing. The data contain roughly 100,000 clones, approximately 90% of them seen just once; the ten biggest clones take up around 8.4%. Sequences were derived from peripheral blood, sampled on day 0 of AZD1222 vaccination. These receptors originate from an adult in good health. Each CDR3 is given with its conserved first and last residue. The order of the fields is clone size, D gene, V gene, J gene, CDR3 DNA, CDR3 protein. A D gene is named only where the DNA matches it firmly. Not every row has a clone size; where given, it reads once, few, many or a size class.

clone size: NA
D gene: NA
V gene: TRBV24-1
J gene: TRBJ1-5
CDR3 DNA: TGTGCCACCAGTGAGGCTAATCAGCCCCAGCATTTT
CDR3 protein: CATSEANQPQHF

clone size: NA
D gene: TRBD2
V gene: TRBV3-1/TRBV3-2
J gene: TRBJ2-3
CDR3 DNA: TGTGCCAGCAGCCAAGATAGCGGGGCAGTAGCTACGCAGTATTTT
CDR3 protein: CASSQDSGAVATQYF

clone size: NA
D gene: NA
V gene: TRBV6-5
J gene: TRBJ1-2
CDR3 DNA: TGTGCCAGCAAAGGGGCAGGGGAGGGTGGCTACACCTTC
CDR3 protein: CASKGAGEGGYTF

clone size: NA
D gene: NA
V gene: TRBV6-5
J gene: TRBJ2-7
CDR3 DNA: TGTGCCAGCAGACGAAGGGGATCCCACGAGCAGTACTTC
CDR3 protein: CASRRRGSHEQYF

clone size: NA
D gene: NA
V gene: TRBV28
J gene: TRBJ1-5
CDR3 DNA: TGTGCCAGCAGTTCCCGGAATCAGCCCCAGCATTTT
CDR3 protein: CASSSRNQPQHF

clone size: NA
D gene: TRBD2
V gene: TRBV6-2/TRBV6-3
J gene: TRBJ2-7
CDR3 DNA: TGTGCCAGCAGCCCCTTGGCGGGAGGGGCCTACGAGCAGTACTTC
CDR3 protein: CASSPLAGGAYEQYF

clone size: NA
D gene: NA
V gene: TRBV28
J gene: TRBJ2-4
CDR3 DNA: TGTGCCAGCAGTTTTCGGGGGCTAGCCAAAAACATTCAGTACTTC
CDR3 protein: CASSFRGLAKNIQYF

clone size: NA
D gene: NA
V gene: TRBV30
J gene: TRBJ1-2
CDR3 DNA: TGTGCCTGGAGTGGGGGGGTGGATGGCTACACCTTC
CDR3 protein: CAWSGGVDGYTF

clone size: NA
D gene: TRBD1
V gene: TRBV5-4
J gene: TRBJ1-1
CDR3 DNA: TGTGCCAGCAGCCCAGACAGGGGGAGTACTGAAGCTTTCTTT
CDR3 protein: CASSPDRGSTEAFF

clone size: once
D gene: NA
V gene: TRBV11-3
J gene: TRBJ2-1
CDR3 DNA: TGTGCCAGCAGCTTAGGTGTGGGAGAGAATGAGCAGTTCTTC
CDR3 protein: CASSLGVGENEQFF

clone size: once
D gene: TRBD2
V gene: TRBV19
J gene: TRBJ2-4
CDR3 DNA: TGTGCCAGTAGTTCCCTCAGCGGGAGCAACATTCAGTACTTC
CDR3 protein: CASSSLSGSNIQYF

clone size: once
D gene: NA
V gene: TRBV24-1
J gene: TRBJ2-5
CDR3 DNA: TGTGCCACCAGTGATTTGTACCAAGAGACCCAGTACTTC
CDR3 protein: CATSDLYQETQYF

clone size: NA
D gene: NA
V gene: TRBV19
J gene: TRBJ2-3
CDR3 DNA: TGTGCCAGTAGGGCGCGAGGAGACACAGATACGCAGTATTTT
CDR3 protein: CASRARGDTDTQYF

clone size: NA
D gene: NA
V gene: TRBV18
J gene: TRBJ2-7
CDR3 DNA: TGTGCCAGCTCACCTGCAGGGTACGAGCAGTACTTC
CDR3 protein: CASSPAGYEQYF

clone size: NA
D gene: NA
V gene: TRBV18
J gene: TRBJ1-1
CDR3 DNA: TGTGCCAGCTCACCCGGACCGAACTTTGGCGACACTGAAGCTTTCTTT
CDR3 protein: CASSPGPNFGDTEAFF

clone size: NA
D gene: TRBD2
V gene: TRBV19
J gene: TRBJ2-1
CDR3 DNA: TGTGCCAGTAGTATAGTAGGCGGGAGGCCCTACAATGAGCAGTTCTTC
CDR3 protein: CASSIVGGRPYNEQFF